This T cell receptor (beta chain) derives from a study of blood T cells in healthy people across ages. This clonotype was seen a single time. CDR1 and CDR2 from the germline V gene are LGHNA and YSLEER. Trimming at V came to 4 bases and at J to 0 bases, leaving 7 bases not matched to a gene. The CDR3 contains 17 residues. PCR was performed a second time for roughly 7 to 12 cycles using a sample-barcoded 5' primer and a J-beta primer mix. TCRdb called the 5' RACE reads again in MiXCR, with one record for every CDR3 protein. The sample carries under 1,000,000 distinct CDR3 sequences, around 36% recorded once. The extraction recovered at least 5.5 micrograms of total RNA per sample.

This sequence joins TRBV4-3 and TRBJ2-1; 9 nucleotides line up with TRBD2. This receptor was taken from a man aged 18 to 29 in good health. The sample taken for sequencing was blood. The CDR3 DNA is TGCGCCAGCAGCCCAAGGACTAGCGCGAGCTCCTACAATGAGCAGTTCTTC. Its translation is CASSPRTSASSYNEQFF.